The clone carrying this T cell receptor beta chain was observed many times. The data were obtained in a study of regulatory T cells in long-lasting Graves disease. Turning to the study itself: In persistent Graves' disease, antithyroid drugs had been taken for over 5 years and TSH receptor antibodies stayed positive.

Germline V gene sequence: CDR1 ENHRY, CDR2 SYGVKD. V was pared by 4 bases and J by 2 bases, with 12 bases between. The CDR3 is made up of 14 amino acids. With iRepertoire HTBI primers and Arm-PCR of CDR3 regions, TCR beta libraries were built. Using its own MiXCR run on the multiplex PCR reads, TCRdb lists one record per CDR3 protein. The sample carries roughly 450,000 distinct CDR3 sequences, around a quarter recorded once. As for time point: persistent/refractory GD, antithyroid drugs over 5 years with positive TRAb. PBMC RNA served as the TCR library source. Sequenced here: peripheral blood mononuclear cells (PBMCs), sampled when the disease was refractory, from a patient treated with antithyroid drugs. The receptor's source is a female donor with Graves disease. The chain couples TRBV10-3 to TRBJ2-7, with TRBD2 as a possible D gene (6 bases). Here the CDR3 reads CAISAGGSTYEQYF. Here the CDR3 DNA reads TGTGCCATCAGTGCCGGAGGGAGTACCTACGAGCAGTACTTC.